This T cell receptor (beta chain) was retrieved from a study of blood T cell repertoires in COVID-19. Overall study context: Whether acute or convalescent, the COVID-19 samples came from the United States, Italy and Spain. T cells, B-cell-depleted T cells, or PBMCs supplied cDNA or gDNA.

This clone was counted a few times. Per the original methods: Amplifying reference gene primers gave estimates of nucleated cell counts. The method was immunoSEQ multiplex PCR; TCRdb's version includes in-frame clones alone and lacks a portion of them. D and trimming were read from the DNA, whereas the V and J calls and clone size are those reported in that table. The data contain some 150,000 clones, 75% to 90% of them singletons. Trimming took 7 bases from V and 3 from J, leaving 12 bases between them. The CDR3 is 13 amino acids. The rearrangement joins TRBV12-3 or TRBV12-4 to TRBJ1-1; no clear D. The clonotype originates from a woman aged 40-49 years with acute or convalescent COVID-19. The specimen sequenced was peripheral blood. CDR3 nucleotides: TGTGCCAGCAATGAGTACGGGGACACTGAAGCTTTCTTT. It yields the protein CASNEYGDTEAFF.